Below, 15 T cell receptor beta chains from the same sample are listed, as sequenced in a study of blood T cell repertoires in COVID-19. Measured with immunoSEQ multiplex PCR; TCRdb has only the in-frame clones, and not every one. The top ten hold 3% to 4.5% of the sample, which has about 140,000 clones, 84% seen once. The sample comprised peripheral blood. The receptors derive from a woman aged 55-70 years with acute or convalescent COVID-19.

The count of this clone is one. J is TRBJ1-4 and V is TRBV5-1; perhaps TRBD1 as D (5 bases). In germline, CDR1 is SGHRS, CDR2 YFSETQ. The CDR3 runs to 15 residues. V was shortened by 4 bases and J by 4 bases, with 14 bases between the two germline ends. This CDR3 reads CASSLSGDLNEKLFF. In nucleotides, the CDR3 is TGCGCCAGCAGCCTTTCGGGGGACCTTAATGAAAAACTGTTTTTT.

The chain has TRBV5-6 and TRBJ2-7, with D perhaps TRBD1 (6 bases). Germline CDR1 and CDR2: SGHDT and YYEEEE. The CDR3 loop spans 12 amino acids. The germline V and J ends were trimmed by 3 bases and 6 bases, with 10 bases remaining between them. CDR3 bases: TGTGCCAGCAGCTCGACAGGTCCCGAGCAGTACTTC. Translating gives CASSSTGPEQYF.

V and J are TRBV2 and TRBJ2-7, with 9 bases aligning to TRBD1. CDR1 and CDR2 (germline): SNHLY, FYNNEI. The CDR3 is 15 residues long. V shed 4 bases and J 4 bases; nucleotides not matched to a gene: 8. The CDR3 DNA follows: TGTGCCAGCAGTGTAGGACAGGGGATTTTGTACGAGCAGTACTTC. Its translation: CASSVGQGILYEQYF.

The chain has TRBV5-1 and TRBJ1-2; D is perhaps TRBD1 (5 bases). The CDR3 spans 16 residues. The germline CDR1 and CDR2 sequences are SGHRS and YFSETQ. V shed 0 bases and J shed 4 bases, with 16 bases lying between them. In DNA form, the CDR3 reads TGCGCCAGCAGCTTGGTGACAGTTCGGCAAGGCTATGGCTACACCTTC. This sequence encodes CASSLVTVRQGYGYTF.

The chain has TRBV4-3 and TRBJ2-6, with a possible D match to TRBD1 (5 bases). Per germline, CDR1 LGHNA and CDR2 YSLEER. This CDR3 has 19 residues. The ends were cut back, 0 bases at V and 0 bases at J, with 15 bases in the middle. CDR3 sequence reads: CASSQDAPPRVSGANVLTF. The CDR3 nucleotides are TGCGCCAGCAGCCAAGATGCCCCTCCCAGGGTCTCTGGGGCCAACGTCCTGACTTTC.

This chain uses TRBV9 with TRBJ1-2; D is unresolved. This CDR3 comprises 13 residues. Trimming took off 0 bases at V and 4 bases at J, with 7 bases between the two ends. The germline V gene has CDR1 SGDLS and CDR2 YYNGEE. The CDR3, as DNA: TGTGCCAGCAGCGTAGATTCGGGCTATGGCTACACCTTC. This encodes CASSVDSGYGYTF.

This rearrangement joins TRBV4-2 to TRBJ2-3; D gene ambiguous. Germline CDR1 reads LGHNA; CDR2 reads YNFKEQ. The CDR3 spans 13 residues. Trimming removed 0 bases at V and 5 bases at J, with 6 bases between. The CDR3: CASSQDLLDTQYF. The CDR3 nucleotides read TGTGCCAGCAGCCAAGATCTTCTAGATACGCAGTATTTT.

This rearrangement joins TRBV18 to TRBJ1-1; D perhaps matches TRBD1 (5 bases). CDR1 is KGHSH, CDR2 LQKENI, per germline. The length of the CDR3 is 16 residues. V lost 2 bases and J lost 0, with 13 bases in between. CDR3 loop: CASSPLSTDLNTEAFF. The CDR3 DNA sequence: TGTGCCAGCTCACCATTGTCGACAGATTTGAACACTGAAGCTTTCTTT.

The rearrangement uses TRBV5-1 and TRBJ2-1; 11 bases fit TRBD2. Losses at the gene ends were 4 bases for V and 6 bases for J; bases not matched to a gene: 12. Per germline, CDR1 SGHRS and CDR2 YFSETQ. This CDR3 comprises 17 residues. CDR3 sequence (DNA): TGCGCCAGCAGCCCGGCCTTCCTAGCGGGAGGTTTCAATGAGCAGTTCTTC. Residues: CASSPAFLAGGFNEQFF.

V gene TRBV7-3 combines with J gene TRBJ1-4, with no clear D. Trimming removed 5 bases from V and 8 bases from J, with 21 bases in between. The CDR3 runs 16 residues. The germline V gene has CDR1 SGHTA and CDR2 FQGTGA. CDR3 DNA: TGTGCCAGCAGCGCACGGGGAGAGTTGGTCGGCGAAAAACTGTTTTTT. This sequence encodes CASSARGELVGEKLFF.

The gene calls are TRBV2 and TRBJ1-5; 8 nucleotides match TRBD1. Germline V lookup: CDR1 SNHLY, CDR2 FYNNEI. The CDR3 covers 15 residues. J gave up 6 bases and V 4 bases, and 8 bases lay outside the gene matches. CDR3 DNA sequence: TGTGCCAGCAGTGGGGGACAGGTTACGGGTCAGCCCCAGCATTTT. Protein: CASSGGQVTGQPQHF.

This rearrangement joins TRBV15 to TRBJ1-1; no firm D call. Germline V gene sequence: CDR1 LNHNV, CDR2 YYDKDF (reference sequence). The CDR3 runs to 14 residues. The V end was cut by 1 base, the J end by 11 bases, with 17 bases between. DNA of the CDR3: TGTGCCACCAGCAGAGTCCTCACTTTCGGTGATGCTTTCTTT. Protein sequence: CATSRVLTFGDAFF.

This rearrangement joins TRBV7-2 to TRBJ2-2; perhaps TRBD2 as D (7 bases). The V gene lost 5 bases and the J gene lost 6 bases, with 25 bases spanning the gap. Germline V lookup: CDR1 SGHTA, CDR2 FQGNSA. The CDR3 consists of 18 residues. The CDR3 loop is CASSRGASGPPTAGELFF. The DNA of the CDR3 is TGTGCCAGCAGCCGGGGGGCTAGCGGTCCTCCGACCGCCGGGGAGCTGTTTTTT.

The chain combines TRBV10-3 with TRBJ1-2, with TRBD1 matching over 8 bases. Losses at the gene ends were 6 bases for V and 4 bases for J; bases not matched to a gene: 13. CDR1 and CDR2 from the germline V gene are ENHRY and SYGVKD. This CDR3 is built from 16 residues. In nucleotides, the CDR3 is TGTGCCATCAGGCCCCTCATCAGGGGGCAACGCTATGGCTACACCTTC. The encoded protein is CAIRPLIRGQRYGYTF.

The chain recombines TRBV12-3 or TRBV12-4 with TRBJ2-2; D not certain. CDR3 length: 12 amino acids. The V and J ends lost 6 bases and 8 bases respectively, with 10 bases between them. In DNA form, the CDR3 reads TGTGCCAGCAGCCGTCCCGGGGGGGAGCTGTTTTTT. Its translation is CASSRPGGELFF.